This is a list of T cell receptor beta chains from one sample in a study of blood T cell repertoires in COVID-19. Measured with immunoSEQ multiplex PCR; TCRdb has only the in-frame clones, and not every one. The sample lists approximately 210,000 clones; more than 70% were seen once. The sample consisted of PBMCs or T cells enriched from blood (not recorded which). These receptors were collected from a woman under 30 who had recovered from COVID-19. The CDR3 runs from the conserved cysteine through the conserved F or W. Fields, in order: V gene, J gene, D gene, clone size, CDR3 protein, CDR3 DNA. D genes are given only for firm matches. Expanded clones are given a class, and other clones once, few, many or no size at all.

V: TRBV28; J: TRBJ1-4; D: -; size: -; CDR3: CASSPDRFGEKLFF; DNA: TGTGCCAGCAGTCCCGACAGGTTTGGCGAAAAACTGTTTTTT
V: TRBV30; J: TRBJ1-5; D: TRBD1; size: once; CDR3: CAWNRGGDQPQHF; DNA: TGTGCCTGGAACAGGGGGGGAGATCAGCCCCAGCATTTT
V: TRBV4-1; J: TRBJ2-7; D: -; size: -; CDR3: CASSQDPISDEQYF; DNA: TGCGCCAGCAGCCAAGATCCTATTTCGGACGAGCAGTACTTC
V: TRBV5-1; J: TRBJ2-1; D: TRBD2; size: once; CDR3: CASSLEPRGGGANEQFF; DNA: TGCGCCAGCAGCTTAGAGCCCAGGGGCGGGGGGGCCAATGAGCAGTTCTTC
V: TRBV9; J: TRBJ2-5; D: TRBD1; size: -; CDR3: CASSDRGWPGETQYF; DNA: TGTGCCAGCAGCGACAGGGGTTGGCCTGGGGAGACCCAGTACTTC
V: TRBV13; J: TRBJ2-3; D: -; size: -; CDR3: CASSLGLRPDTQYF; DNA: TGTGCCAGCAGCTTGGGCTTAAGGCCAGATACGCAGTATTTT
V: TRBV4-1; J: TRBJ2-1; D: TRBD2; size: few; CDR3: CASSQNPAGGYNEQFF; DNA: TGCGCCAGCAGCCAAAATCCAGCGGGGGGGTACAATGAGCAGTTCTTC
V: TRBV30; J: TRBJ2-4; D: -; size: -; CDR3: CAWSDYLAGTKNIQYF; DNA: TGTGCCTGGAGTGATTACCTAGCAGGAACCAAAAACATTCAGTACTTC
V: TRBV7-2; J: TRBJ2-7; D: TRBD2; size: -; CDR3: CASSFGTSGGVSSYEQYF; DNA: TGTGCCAGCAGCTTCGGGACTAGCGGGGGGGTAAGCTCCTACGAGCAGTACTTC
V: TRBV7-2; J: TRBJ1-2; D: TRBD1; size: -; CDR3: CASSSTSLQGGASYTF; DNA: TGTGCCAGCAGCTCCACCTCACTCCAGGGGGGCGCAAGCTACACCTTC
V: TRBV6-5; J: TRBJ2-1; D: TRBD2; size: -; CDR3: CASSYGGGNEQFF; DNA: TGTGCCAGCAGTTACGGGGGAGGGAATGAGCAGTTCTTC
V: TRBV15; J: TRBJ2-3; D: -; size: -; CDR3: CATSRSRQTDTQYF; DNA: TGTGCCACCAGCAGAAGCAGGCAGACAGATACGCAGTATTTT
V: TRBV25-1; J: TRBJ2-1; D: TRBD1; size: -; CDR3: CASSDPDRGTYNEQFF; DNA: TGTGCCAGCAGTGACCCCGACAGGGGAACATACAATGAGCAGTTCTTC
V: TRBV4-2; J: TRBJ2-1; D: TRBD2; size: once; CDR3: CASSQGTSGSYNEQFF; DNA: TGTGCCAGCAGCCAAGGGACTAGCGGCTCCTACAATGAGCAGTTCTTC
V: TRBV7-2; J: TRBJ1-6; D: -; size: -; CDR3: CASSLGAGRSYNSPLHF; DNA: TGTGCCAGCAGCTTAGGAGCAGGGCGCTCCTATAATTCACCCCTCCACTTT
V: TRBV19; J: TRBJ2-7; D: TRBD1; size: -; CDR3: CASSRADRTEQYF; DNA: TGTGCCAGTAGTAGGGCGGACAGGACCGAGCAGTACTTC
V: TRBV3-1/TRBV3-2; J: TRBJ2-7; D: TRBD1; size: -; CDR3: CASSRTGRKDEQYF; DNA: TGTGCCAGCAGCCGGACAGGGAGGAAAGACGAGCAGTACTTC
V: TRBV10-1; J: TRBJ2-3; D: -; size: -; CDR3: CASSPPPICGALTDTQYF; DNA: TGCGCCAGCAGTCCCCCGCCTATTTGCGGAGCACTCACAGATACGCAGTATTTT
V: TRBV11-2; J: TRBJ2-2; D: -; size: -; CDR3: CASSNSRGLTNTGELFF; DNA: TGTGCCAGCAGCAACAGTCGGGGTCTAACCAACACCGGGGAGCTGTTTTTT
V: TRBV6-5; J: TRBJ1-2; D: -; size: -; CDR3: CASSSAPGFDGYTF; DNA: TGTGCCAGCAGTTCCGCCCCGGGGTTTGATGGCTACACCTTC
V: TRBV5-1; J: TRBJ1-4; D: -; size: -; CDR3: CASRGQGSREKLFF; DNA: TGCGCCAGCAGGGGGCAGGGGAGTCGGGAAAAACTGTTTTTT
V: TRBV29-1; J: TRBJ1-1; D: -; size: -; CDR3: CSVGERSEAFF; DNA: TGCAGCGTTGGGGAGAGGTCTGAAGCTTTCTTT
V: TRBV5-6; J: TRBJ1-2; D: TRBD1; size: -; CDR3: CASRAPGTGRYGYTF; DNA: TGTGCCAGCAGAGCGCCCGGGACAGGGCGGTATGGCTACACCTTC